This paragraph reports one TCR beta chain. Produced via immunoSEQ multiplex PCR; TCRdb's table is partial and in-frame only. The sample lists more than 150,000 clones, about nine tenths occurring once. Germline CDR1 reads SGHKS; CDR2 reads YYEKEE (reference sequence). The trim removed 4 bases at V and 0 bases at J, leaving 14 bases unmatched. The CDR3 runs 18 residues. The sample is drawn from a study of T cell responses to AZD1222 COVID-19 vaccine. This specimen consisted of peripheral blood, obtained 28 days after the second AZD1222 dose. The rearrangement links TRBV5-5 to TRBJ2-3; TRBD2 agrees at 7 bases. The receptor was derived from an adult who received the AZD1222 COVID-19 vaccine. CDR3 sequence: CASSRAPSGFSSTDTQYF. The CDR3 nucleotides are TGTGCCAGCAGCCGAGCGCCTAGCGGATTTTCTAGCACAGATACGCAGTATTTT.